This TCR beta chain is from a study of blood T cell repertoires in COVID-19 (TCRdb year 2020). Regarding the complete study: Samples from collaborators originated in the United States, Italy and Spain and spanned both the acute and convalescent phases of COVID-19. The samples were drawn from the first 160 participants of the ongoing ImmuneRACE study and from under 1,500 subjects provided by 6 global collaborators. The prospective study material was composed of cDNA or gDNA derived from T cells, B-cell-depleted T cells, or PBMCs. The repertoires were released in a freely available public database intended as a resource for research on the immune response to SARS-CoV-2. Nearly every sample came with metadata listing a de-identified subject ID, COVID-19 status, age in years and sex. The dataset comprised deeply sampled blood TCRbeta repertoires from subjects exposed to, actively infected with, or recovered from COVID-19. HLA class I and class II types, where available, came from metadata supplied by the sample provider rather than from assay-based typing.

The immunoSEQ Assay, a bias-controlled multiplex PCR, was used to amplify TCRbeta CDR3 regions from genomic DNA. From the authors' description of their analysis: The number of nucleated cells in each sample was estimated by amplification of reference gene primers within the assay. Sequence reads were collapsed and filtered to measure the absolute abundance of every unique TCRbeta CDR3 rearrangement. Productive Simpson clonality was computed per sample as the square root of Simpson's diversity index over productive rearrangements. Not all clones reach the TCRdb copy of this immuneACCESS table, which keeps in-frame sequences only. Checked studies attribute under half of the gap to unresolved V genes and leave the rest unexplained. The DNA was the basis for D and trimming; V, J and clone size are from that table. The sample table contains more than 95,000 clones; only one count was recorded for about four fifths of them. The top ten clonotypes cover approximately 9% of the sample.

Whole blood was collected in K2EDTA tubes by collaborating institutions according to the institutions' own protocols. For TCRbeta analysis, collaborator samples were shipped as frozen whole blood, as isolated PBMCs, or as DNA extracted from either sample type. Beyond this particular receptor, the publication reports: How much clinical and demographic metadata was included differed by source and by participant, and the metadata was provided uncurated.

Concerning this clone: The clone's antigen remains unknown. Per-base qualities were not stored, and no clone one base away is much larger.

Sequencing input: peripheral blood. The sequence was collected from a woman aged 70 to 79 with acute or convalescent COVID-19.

The CDR3 here reads CASSGILDIAATDTQYF. The DNA sequence is TGCGCCAGCAGTGGAATTTTGGACATAGCGGCCACAGATACGCAGTATTTT. The rearrangement combines TRBV10-1 with TRBJ2-3, with TRBD2 as a weak D call on 6 bases. There are 17 amino acids in the CDR3, from cysteine to phenylalanine inclusive. Of the read, only the CDR3 DNA is kept; its 51 bases are in frame from base 1. V is clipped by 4 bases and J by 2 bases, and the sequence between their germline boundaries is 19 bases long. CDR1 and CDR2, per the germline V gene (reference sequence), are WNHNN and SYGVQD.